Listed below are T cell receptor beta chains from one sample, sequenced in a study of identical twins. TCRdb ran MiXCR on the 5' RACE reads and lists one entry per CDR3 protein. The repertoire holds 700,000 to 950,000 distinct CDR3 sequences, with roughly 12% as singletons. The same data also went into a second study, on yellow fever vaccine responses in identical twins.

Sequencing input: PBMCs. The receptors were sampled from a woman aged 18-35 years in good health. The CDR3 runs from the conserved cysteine through the conserved F or W. A D gene is named only where the DNA matches it firmly. Expanded clones get a size class; other rows say once, few or many, or leave the size out.

>TRBJ2-3|TRBV5-6|TRBD2|few
TGTGCCAGCAGCGGAGGGACTAGCGGGAAGACAGATACGCAGTATTTT
CASSGGTSGKTDTQYF
>TRBJ1-4|TRBV12-3/TRBV12-4|.|.
TGTGCCAGCACCTATTTGGGGCAGGAAAAACTGTTTTTT
CASTYLGQEKLFF
>TRBJ2-1|TRBV29-1|TRBD2|few
TGCAGCGTTGCGCCTAGCGGGAGTGGGTACAATGAGCAGTTCTTC
CSVAPSGSGYNEQFF
>TRBJ2-2|TRBV5-1|.|few
TGCGCCACCCAAACAGGGAACACCGGGGAGCTGTTTTTT
CATQTGNTGELFF
>TRBJ2-3|TRBV7-8|TRBD2|.
TGTGCCAGCAGCTTATCCCCGCTAGCGGGGGGGCCTAGCACAGATACGCAGTATTTT
CASSLSPLAGGPSTDTQYF
>TRBJ2-6|TRBV6-1|TRBD1|.
TGTGCCAGCAGTGGGACAGGAGTCTCTGGGGCCAACGTCCTGACTTTC
CASSGTGVSGANVLTF
>TRBJ1-3|TRBV28|.|few
TGTGCCAGCAGTCAACAGGGTAACACTGGAAACACCATATATTTT
CASSQQGNTGNTIYF
>TRBJ1-1|TRBV29-1|TRBD1|few
TGCAGCGTCGCGCGACAGGGTTCGGCTGAAGCTTTCTTT
CSVARQGSAEAFF
>TRBJ1-5|TRBV20-1|.|.
TGCAGTGCTAGAGACGGCTATCAGCCCCAGCATTTT
CSARDGYQPQHF
>TRBJ2-5|TRBV10-3|.|few
TGTGCCATCCGGTACCAAGAGACCCAGTACTTC
CAIRYQETQYF
>TRBJ2-7|TRBV10-3|TRBD1|many
TGTGCCATCCGGGACAGGGGGTACGAGCAGTACTTC
CAIRDRGYEQYF
>TRBJ1-1|TRBV5-5|TRBD1|.
TGTGCCAGCAGCCTTGGACCCACAGGGGGCGATTTGAACACTGAAGCTTTCTTT
CASSLGPTGGDLNTEAFF
>TRBJ2-5|TRBV12-5|.|few
TGTGCTAGTGGTTTGCAGCCGGGGCAGGGCGAGACCCAGTACTTC
CASGLQPGQGETQYF
>TRBJ2-1|TRBV12-3/TRBV12-4|TRBD1|few
TGTGCCAGCAGTTTAGTGGCAGGGGGCATAGTGAGTGAGCAGTTCTTC
CASSLVAGGIVSEQFF
>TRBJ2-7|TRBV12-3/TRBV12-4|.|many
TGTGCCAGCAGCCTCGGACAGCTAACCTACGAGCAGTACTTC
CASSLGQLTYEQYF
>TRBJ1-2|TRBV5-5|.|many
TGTGCCAGCAGCTTGGAATCCGGGACCGGCGGCTACACCTTC
CASSLESGTGGYTF
>TRBJ1-6|TRBV19|TRBD1|.
TGTGCCAGTAGTTCGACCGGGGGACAGGGCGTAGGTTCACCCCTCCACTTT
CASSSTGGQGVGSPLHF
>TRBJ1-3|TRBV20-1|.|few
TGCAGTGCGGCGGGGTCTTCTGGAAACACCATATATTTT
CSAAGSSGNTIYF
>TRBJ2-7|TRBV28|TRBD2|.
TGTGCCAGCAGTTGGGGGACTAGCGGGCTCGAGCAGTACTTC
CASSWGTSGLEQYF
>TRBJ2-1|TRBV5-1|.|many
TGCGCCAGCAGCTTGGGTGAGACTCGGAATGAGCAGTTCTTC
CASSLGETRNEQFF
>TRBJ2-3|TRBV6-5|TRBD2|.
TGTGCCAGCAGTTACCAGACTAGCGGGAGAGGGCCAGATACGCAGTATTTT
CASSYQTSGRGPDTQYF
>TRBJ2-7|TRBV6-6|.|few
TGTGCCAGCAGTTACTTAACAGGGACCGAGCAGTACTTC
CASSYLTGTEQYF